The 18 T cell receptor beta chains listed next were all sequenced from one sample in a study of blood T cell repertoires in COVID-19. Repertoires were generated with immunoSEQ multiplex PCR, while TCRdb's copy carries only in-frame clones and drops some. The top ten clones hold about 6.9% of a sample with around 180,000 clones, about 85% of them seen once. Sequencing input: peripheral blood. The receptors shown here come from a man aged 80 or over with COVID-19, enrolled during active disease.

The V gene is TRBV27, the J gene TRBJ1-4; D is undetermined. Trimming left V 5 bases short and J 6 bases short, with 13 bases between. CDR3 length: 14 amino acids. Germline values: CDR1 MNHEY, CDR2 SMNVEV (reference sequence). The chain's CDR3 is CASSPHGRDEKLFF. CDR3 in DNA: TGTGCCAGCAGTCCCCACGGTCGGGATGAAAAACTGTTTTTT.

This sequence joins TRBV5-6 and TRBJ1-6, with no clear D. V lost 2 bases to trimming and J lost 5 bases, with 14 bases between them. The CDR3 totals 16 residues. Germline CDR1 is SGHDT and CDR2 is YYEEEE. The CDR3 spells CASSLDIRRDNSPLHF. The CDR3 nucleotides read TGTGCCAGCAGCTTAGACATCAGGCGGGATAATTCACCCCTCCACTTT.

This clone was seen only once. The V gene is TRBV28, the J gene TRBJ1-2, with TRBD1 matching 7 bases. The CDR3 consists of 13 residues. V lost 9 bases, J lost 4 bases, and 8 bases stayed unmatched. The germline V gene encodes CDR1 MDHEN and CDR2 SYDVKM. The CDR3 DNA reads as TGTGCCAGTCGTCGGCGGGACAGCTATGGCTACACCTTC. Its translation is CASRRRDSYGYTF.

The gene calls are TRBV18 and TRBJ2-4; TRBD1 might be the D (5 bases). V was clipped by 2 bases and J by 4 bases, with 12 bases between them. Germline V gene data show CDR1 as KGHSH and CDR2 as LQKENI. The CDR3 totals 15 residues. CDR3 sequence reads: CASSPIATEKNIQYF. In DNA, the CDR3 is TGTGCCAGCTCACCAATTGCGACAGAAAAAAACATTCAGTACTTC.

The genes are TRBV10-2 and TRBJ1-2; tentatively, D is TRBD1 (5 bases). Germline CDR1 is WSHSY and CDR2 is SAAADI. There are 13 residues in the CDR3. The ends were cut back, 6 bases at V and 2 bases at J, with 10 bases in the middle. The CDR3 protein is CASRMGGNYGYTF. CDR3 coding DNA: TGCGCCAGCAGAATGGGGGGGAACTATGGCTACACCTTC.

The gene calls are TRBV4-1 and TRBJ1-6; D gene uncertain. Germline V gene lookup returns CDR1 MGHRA and CDR2 YSYEKL. The V gene lost 4 bases and the J gene lost 11 bases, with 12 bases spanning the gap. This CDR3 has 13 residues. The CDR3, as DNA: TGCGCCAGCAGCCCACCCGAGAGGGCACCCCTCCACTTT. This translates into CASSPPERAPLHF.

This chain joins TRBV4-1 and TRBJ1-5; 8 nucleotides align to TRBD1. The CDR3 length is 15 residues. Trimming took 6 bases from V and 0 from J; bases not matched to a gene: 4. Germline CDR1 is MGHRA and CDR2 is YSYEKL. The CDR3 loop reads CASSFDRGSNQPQHF. CDR3 bases: TGCGCCAGCAGTTTCGACAGGGGTAGCAATCAGCCCCAGCATTTT.

The rearrangement uses TRBV12-5 and TRBJ1-1; TRBD1 matches at 8 bases. Germline V lookup: CDR1 LGHNT, CDR2 FRNRAP. The V and J ends lost 1 base and 2 bases, in that order; junction bases with no gene match: 3. The CDR3 has 15 amino acids. CDR3 coding DNA: TGTGCTAGTGGTTTGGGACAGGGGCTAAACACTGAAGCTTTCTTT. Translating it yields CASGLGQGLNTEAFF.

The rearrangement uses TRBV2 and TRBJ1-5; 8 bases fit TRBD1. The CDR3 has 14 amino acids. The ends lost 6 bases at V and 5 bases at J; junction bases unmatched: 6. Germline CDR1 SNHLY, CDR2 FYNNEI. CDR3 bases: TGTGCCAGCAGCGAACAGGGGGTTGATCAGCCCCAGCATTTT. As protein: CASSEQGVDQPQHF.

The CDR3, as DNA: TGTGCCAGTAGTATGGCAGGGAACTACGAGCAGTACTTC. Its translation: CASSMAGNYEQYF. V is TRBV19 and J is TRBJ2-7; D is perhaps TRBD1 (5 bases). Germline lookup yields CDR1 LNHDA and CDR2 SQIVND (reference sequence). V was cut by 3 bases and J by 3 bases, with 9 bases left in between. The CDR3 spans 13 residues.

The chain combines TRBV11-3 with TRBJ2-5, with TRBD1 matching 7 bases. With 5 bases clipped from V and 5 bases from J, the junction kept 5 bases outside the gene matches. The germline CDR1 and CDR2 sequences are SGHNT and YENEEA. CDR3 size: 13 residues. The CDR3 here is CASSPTGMETQYF. CDR3 DNA sequence: TGTGCCAGCAGCCCGACAGGGATGGAGACCCAGTACTTC.

Only one count was recorded for this clone. This chain links TRBV4-2 with TRBJ1-2, with 8 bases aligning to TRBD1. The CDR3 runs 15 residues. Germline assignment: CDR1 LGHNA and CDR2 YNFKEQ. With V trimmed by 0 bases and J by 4 bases, 4 bases remained unmatched. Written as DNA, the CDR3 is TGTGCCAGCAGCCAAGACCGACAGGGGCCCTATGGCTACACCTTC. It translates to CASSQDRQGPYGYTF.

V usage is TRBV2 and J usage is TRBJ2-1; 9 nucleotides match TRBD2. The CDR3 consists of 15 residues. Germline CDR1 and CDR2: SNHLY and FYNNEI. V shed 5 bases, J shed 4 bases, and the junction held 6 bases outside the gene matches. The DNA for the CDR3 is TGTGCCAGCAGTTCTAGCGGGGCTACTTACAATGAGCAGTTCTTC. It is translated as CASSSSGATYNEQFF.

This clone appeared a single time. V and J are TRBV18 and TRBJ1-5; D is possibly TRBD1 (6 bases). Germline CDR1 KGHSH, CDR2 LQKENI. V was clipped by 1 base and J by 1 base, with 11 bases between them. This CDR3 is built from 16 residues. CDR3 region: CASSPLGRGSNQPQHF. The CDR3 DNA sequence: TGTGCCAGCTCACCACTTGGCAGGGGAAGCAATCAGCCCCAGCATTTT.

This chain joins TRBV19 and TRBJ2-5; D possibly corresponds to TRBD1 (6 bases). Per the germline V gene, CDR1 is LNHDA and CDR2 is SQIVND (reference sequence). The CDR3 is made up of 12 amino acids. Trimming cost V 9 bases and J 1 base, with 9 bases left between them. The CDR3 DNA reads TGTGCCAGGATGGACAGCCAAGAGACCCAGTACTTC. This encodes CARMDSQETQYF.

The V gene is TRBV7-9, the J gene TRBJ2-3; maybe TRBD2 (5 bases). Germline loops: CDR1 SEHNR, CDR2 FQNEAQ (reference sequence). The V and J ends lost 2 bases and 0 bases respectively, with 6 bases between them. The CDR3 has 14 residues. CDR3 sequence: CASSLRGSTDTQYF. The DNA for the CDR3 is TGTGCCAGCAGCTTAAGAGGGAGCACAGATACGCAGTATTTT.

This chain uses TRBV6-5 with TRBJ1-4, with D possibly TRBD1 on 6 matching bases. Germline-derived CDR1 and CDR2 are MNHEY and SVGAGI. The CDR3 is 15 residues long. The V end was cut by 2 bases, the J end by 4 bases, with 11 bases between. The CDR3 DNA is TGTGCCAGCAGTTACGATGCAGGGGTTAATGAAAAACTGTTTTTT. Its protein is CASSYDAGVNEKLFF.

This chain uses TRBV25-1 with TRBJ1-2, with D maybe TRBD1 (6 bases). CDR1 is MGHDK, CDR2 SYGVNS, per germline. Trimming stripped 0 bases from V and 1 base from J, with 9 bases between. The CDR3 is made up of 15 amino acids. The CDR3 region is CASSEYGRGNYGYTF. The CDR3 DNA reads as TGTGCCAGCAGTGAATATGGCAGGGGTAACTATGGCTACACCTTC.